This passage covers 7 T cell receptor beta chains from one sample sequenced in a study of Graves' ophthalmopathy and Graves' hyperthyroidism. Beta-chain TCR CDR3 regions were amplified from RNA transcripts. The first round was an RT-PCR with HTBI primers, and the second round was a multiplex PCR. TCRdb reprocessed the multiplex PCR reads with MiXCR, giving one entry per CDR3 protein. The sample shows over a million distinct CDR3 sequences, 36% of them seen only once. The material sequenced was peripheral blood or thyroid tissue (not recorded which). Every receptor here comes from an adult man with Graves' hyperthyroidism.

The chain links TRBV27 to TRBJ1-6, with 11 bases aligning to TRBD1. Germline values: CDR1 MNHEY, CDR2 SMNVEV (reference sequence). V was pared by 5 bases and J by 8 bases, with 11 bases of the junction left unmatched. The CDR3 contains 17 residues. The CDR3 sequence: CASSPGTGGLRDSPLHF. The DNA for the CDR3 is TGTGCCAGCAGTCCCGGGACAGGGGGTTTGAGGGATTCACCCCTCCACTTT.

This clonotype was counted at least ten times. CDR3 in DNA: TGCAGCGTTTGGGACCTCGAGCAGTACTTC. This encodes CSVWDLEQYF. V is TRBV29-1 and J is TRBJ2-7; either TRBD1 or TRBD2 may fit D (5 bases each). This CDR3 comprises 10 residues. The germline V gene encodes CDR1 SQVTM and CDR2 ANQGSEA. Trimming removed 5 bases from V and 6 bases from J, with 8 bases in between.

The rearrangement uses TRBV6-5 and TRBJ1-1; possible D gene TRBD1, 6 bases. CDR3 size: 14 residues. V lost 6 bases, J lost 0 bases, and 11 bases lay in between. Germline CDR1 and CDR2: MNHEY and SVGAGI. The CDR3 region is CASRWTEMNTEAFF. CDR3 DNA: TGTGCCAGCAGGTGGACAGAAATGAACACTGAAGCTTTCTTT.

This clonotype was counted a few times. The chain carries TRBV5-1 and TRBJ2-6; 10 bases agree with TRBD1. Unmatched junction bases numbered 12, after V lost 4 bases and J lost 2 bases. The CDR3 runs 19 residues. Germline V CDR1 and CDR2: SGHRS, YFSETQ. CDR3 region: CASSPRLGTGATGANVLTF. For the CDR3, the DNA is TGCGCCAGCAGCCCCCGCTTAGGGACAGGGGCGACTGGGGCCAACGTCCTGACTTTC.

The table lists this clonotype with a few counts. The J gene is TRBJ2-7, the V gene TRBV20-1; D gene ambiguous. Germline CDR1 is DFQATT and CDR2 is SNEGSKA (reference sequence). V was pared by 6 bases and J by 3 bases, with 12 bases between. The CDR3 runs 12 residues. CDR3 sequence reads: CSAEPDGYEQYF. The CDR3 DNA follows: TGCAGTGCAGAACCGGACGGCTACGAGCAGTACTTC.

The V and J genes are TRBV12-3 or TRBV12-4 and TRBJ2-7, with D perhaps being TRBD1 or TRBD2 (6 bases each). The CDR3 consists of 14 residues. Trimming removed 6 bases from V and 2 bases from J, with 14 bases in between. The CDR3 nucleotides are TGTGCCAGCAGCAGCCGGGGGCTAACCTACGAGCAGTACTTC. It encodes CASSSRGLTYEQYF.

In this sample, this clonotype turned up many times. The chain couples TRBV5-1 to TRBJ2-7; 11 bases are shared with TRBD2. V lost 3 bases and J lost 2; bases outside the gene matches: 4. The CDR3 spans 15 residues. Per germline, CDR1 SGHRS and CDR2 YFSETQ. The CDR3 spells CASSSRTSGPYEQYF. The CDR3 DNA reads TGCGCCAGCAGCTCCCGGACTAGCGGGCCCTACGAGCAGTACTTC.